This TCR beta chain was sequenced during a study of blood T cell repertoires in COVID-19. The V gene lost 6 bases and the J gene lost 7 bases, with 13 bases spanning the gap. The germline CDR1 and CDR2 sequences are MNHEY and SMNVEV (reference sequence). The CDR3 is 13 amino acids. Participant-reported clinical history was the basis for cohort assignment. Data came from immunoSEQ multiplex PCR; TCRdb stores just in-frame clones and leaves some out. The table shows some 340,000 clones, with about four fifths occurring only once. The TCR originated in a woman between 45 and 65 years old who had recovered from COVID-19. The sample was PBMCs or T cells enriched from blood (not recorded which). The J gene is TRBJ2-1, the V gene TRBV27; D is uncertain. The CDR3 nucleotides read TGTGCCAGCAGACCTTCGACTGGAAATGAGCAGTTCTTC. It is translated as CASRPSTGNEQFF.